The 7 T cell receptor beta chains below were found in one sample sequenced in a study of shared clonotypes between healthy human individuals. The data were produced by immunoSEQ multiplex PCR, yet TCRdb's version contains in-frame clones alone and is incomplete. The table shows about 2.4 million clones, with about 92% occurring only once. Sequencing was performed on naive CD4+ T cells sorted from blood. As to subset: CD45RA+ positively selected. The receptors were sampled from a man aged 18 to 30 in good health.

The V and J genes are TRBV6-5 and TRBJ1-2; D not certain. This CDR3 contains 13 residues. V was pared by 10 bases and J by 1 base, with 13 bases between. In germline, CDR1 is MNHEY, CDR2 SVGAGI. CDR3: CAIRRHGNYGYTF. The CDR3 DNA follows: TGTGCCATCCGACGGCACGGTAACTATGGCTACACCTTC.

Note on this clone: Other DNA sequences within the sample encode an identical CDR3. CDR3 sequence (DNA): TGTGCCAGCAGTGAAGCTCGTGGTAATGAAAAACTGTTTTTT. Translating gives CASSEARGNEKLFF. The chain is built from TRBV2 and TRBJ1-4; no clear D gene. With 0 bases removed from V and 4 bases from J, the gap between germline ends came to 6 bases. The CDR3 is 14 residues long. The germline CDR1 and CDR2 sequences are SNHLY and FYNNEI.

The rearrangement joins TRBV5-1 to TRBJ2-4; D possibly uses TRBD1 or TRBD2 (5 bases each). Germline CDR1 is SGHRS and CDR2 is YFSETQ. With 3 bases removed from V and 7 bases from J, the gap between germline ends came to 14 bases. This CDR3 comprises 14 residues. The CDR3 loop reads CASSWGPAKNIQYF. Here the CDR3 DNA reads TGCGCCAGCAGCTGGGGACCCGCTAAGAACATTCAGTACTTC.

The chain joins TRBV5-1 to TRBJ1-2; tentatively, D is TRBD1 (5 bases). Germline V gene lookup returns CDR1 SGHRS and CDR2 YFSETQ. CDR3 size: 15 residues. Trimming removed 4 bases from V and 0 bases from J, with 13 bases in between. This CDR3 reads CASSRAATANYGYTF. The DNA of the CDR3 is TGCGCCAGCAGCCGAGCGGCGACAGCTAACTATGGCTACACCTTC.

The chain combines TRBV5-6 with TRBJ2-7; possibly TRBD2 for D (6 bases). Germline lookup yields CDR1 SGHDT and CDR2 YYEEEE. This CDR3 comprises 13 residues. V was pared by 0 bases and J by 7 bases, with 11 bases between. In DNA, the CDR3 is TGTGCCAGCAGCTTGGTAGGACTAACGGAGCAGTACTTC. Its translation is CASSLVGLTEQYF.

The chain uses TRBV27 and TRBJ1-5, with a weak D call TRBD1 (5 bases). The CDR3 covers 16 residues. The germline V gene encodes CDR1 MNHEY and CDR2 SMNVEV (reference sequence). V was trimmed by 6 bases and J by 2 bases, leaving 17 bases between them. The CDR3 region is CASRRGGPLGNQPQHF. The CDR3 nucleotides are TGTGCCAGCAGGCGCGGGGGTCCCTTGGGCAATCAGCCCCAGCATTTT.

V is TRBV5-4 and J is TRBJ2-1; the match to TRBD2 covers 11 bases. The germline V gene encodes CDR1 SGHNT and CDR2 YYREEE (reference sequence). The V and J ends lost 8 bases and 2 bases, in that order; junction bases with no gene match: 6. This CDR3 spans 15 amino acids. CDR3 coding DNA: TGTGCCAGTTACGAGACTAGCGGGGCCTACAATGAGCAGTTCTTC. Protein: CASYETSGAYNEQFF.